The 6 T cell receptor beta chains given below trace back to one sample, sequenced in a study of shared clonotypes between healthy human individuals. The data were produced by immunoSEQ multiplex PCR, yet TCRdb's version contains in-frame clones alone and is incomplete. The sample consists of about 2.3 million clones, approximately 95% of them appearing once. Sequenced: naive CD4+ T cells from PBMCs. As to subset: CD45RA+ positively selected. The receptors were sampled from a man aged 18 to 29 in good health. Some clones in this sample may be carry-over from other donors' samples.

V and J are TRBV9 and TRBJ2-1, with TRBD1 identical over 9 bases. This CDR3 is built from 15 residues. The germline V gene has CDR1 SGDLS and CDR2 YYNGEE. After removal of 3 bases from V and 7 bases from J, the junction contained 8 bases not matched to a gene. In DNA form, the CDR3 reads TGTGCCAGCAGCGCGTCGCGTGACAGGGGGAATGAGCAGTTCTTC. Encoded protein: CASSASRDRGNEQFF.

The V and J genes are TRBV7-2 and TRBJ1-2; D not resolved. CDR1 and CDR2 from the germline V gene are SGHTA and FQGNSA. The CDR3 runs to 13 residues. V gave up 0 bases and J gave up 3 bases, with 5 bases separating them. This CDR3 is CASSLADHYGYTF. The DNA of the CDR3 is TGTGCCAGCAGCTTAGCCGACCACTATGGCTACACCTTC.

The chain combines TRBV20-1 with TRBJ1-1, with D possibly matching TRBD1 (5 bases). The CDR3 extends over 11 amino acids. Germline V gene lookup returns CDR1 DFQATT and CDR2 SNEGSKA (reference sequence). In DNA, the CDR3 is TGCAGGTGGGGGGGAGACACTGAAGCTTTCTTT. This gives the protein CRWGGDTEAFF.

The chain joins TRBV5-4 to TRBJ1-4; D call uncertain. The CDR3 has 12 residues. Trimming left V 2 bases short and J 4 bases short, with 3 bases between. CDR1 and CDR2 (germline): SGHNT, YYREEE (reference sequence). The CDR3 here is CASSLSNEKLFF. The CDR3 DNA reads as TGTGCCAGCAGCTTAAGTAATGAAAAACTGTTTTTT. The full variable domain, rest sourced from reference TRBV5-4 and TRBJ1-4, is ETGVTQSPTHLIKTRGQQVTLRCSSQSGHNTVSWYQQALGQGPQFIFQYYREEENGRGNFPPRFSGLQFPNYSSELNVNALELDDSALYLCASSLSNEKLFFGSGTQLSVL.

The chain has TRBV27 and TRBJ2-4; either TRBD1 or TRBD2 may fit D (5 bases each). The CDR3 has 13 residues. Germline V gives CDR1 MNHEY, CDR2 SMNVEV (reference sequence). Trimming cost V 9 bases and J 0 bases, with 9 bases left between them. The CDR3 protein is CASAGTAKNIQYF. CDR3 coding DNA: TGTGCCAGTGCCGGGACAGCCAAAAACATTCAGTACTTC.

The chain uses TRBV7-9 and TRBJ1-2; 7 bases are a match to TRBD1. Trimming removed 3 bases from V and 6 bases from J; junction bases left unmatched: 10. The CDR3 length is 15 residues. Germline V gene lookup returns CDR1 SEHNR and CDR2 FQNEAQ (reference sequence). CDR3 sequence: CASSFLDRVLNGYTF. The CDR3 region has the DNA TGTGCCAGCAGCTTCCTAGACAGGGTCTTGAATGGCTACACCTTC. The full variable domain, in which reference TRBV7-9 and TRBJ1-2 provide the parts outside the CDR3, is DTGVSQNPRHKITKRGQNVTFRCDPISEHNRLYWYRQTLGQGPEFLTYFQNEAQLEKSRLLSDRFSAERPKGSFSTLEIQRTEQGDSAMYLCASSFLDRVLNGYTFGSGTRLTVV.